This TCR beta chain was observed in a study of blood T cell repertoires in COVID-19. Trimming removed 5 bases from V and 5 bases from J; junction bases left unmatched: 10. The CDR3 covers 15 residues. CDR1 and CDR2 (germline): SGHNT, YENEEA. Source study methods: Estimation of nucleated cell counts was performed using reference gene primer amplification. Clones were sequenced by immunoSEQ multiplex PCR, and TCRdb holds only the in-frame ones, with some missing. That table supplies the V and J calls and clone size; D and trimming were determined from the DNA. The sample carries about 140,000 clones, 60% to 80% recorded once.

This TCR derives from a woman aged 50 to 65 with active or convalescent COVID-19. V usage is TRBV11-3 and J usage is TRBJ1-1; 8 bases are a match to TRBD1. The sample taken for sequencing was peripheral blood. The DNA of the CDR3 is TGTGCCAGCAGCGCAAGCGGACAGGGACGGACTGAAGCTTTCTTT. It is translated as CASSASGQGRTEAFF.